This passage covers 28 T cell receptor beta chains from one sample sequenced in a study of blood T cell repertoires in COVID-19. Libraries were prepared by immunoSEQ multiplex PCR; TCRdb keeps only in-frame clonotypes and omits some of them. The sample lists about 100,000 clones, around 90% occurring once. The sequencing input was peripheral blood. The source of these receptors is a human donor with COVID-19, enrolled during active disease. The donor label of this sample is uncertain.

The chain joins TRBV12-5 to TRBJ2-2; 9 nucleotides match TRBD2. The germline gives CDR1 LGHNT, CDR2 FRNRAP. This CDR3 comprises 16 residues. Unmatched junction bases numbered 15, after V lost 6 bases and J lost 10 bases. CDR3 loop: CASGQGEREAREELFF. The CDR3 DNA reads TGTGCTAGTGGCCAAGGAGAGCGGGAGGCGCGCGAGGAGCTGTTTTTT.

J is TRBJ2-7 and V is TRBV19; TRBD2 matches at 8 bases. J gave up 4 bases and V 9 bases, and 5 bases lay outside the gene matches. The length of the CDR3 is 12 residues. Germline assignment: CDR1 LNHDA and CDR2 SQIVND (reference sequence). The CDR3 bases are TGTGCCAGCCGGGGGGGCGGGTACGAGCAGTACTTC. It translates to CASRGGGYEQYF.

This clone has just one count. The V gene is TRBV5-6, the J gene TRBJ1-2, with D unresolved. Germline V gene lookup returns CDR1 SGHDT and CDR2 YYEEEE. The CDR3 contains 15 residues. Trimming shortened V by 4 bases and J by 2 bases, and 15 bases separated the two germline ends. The CDR3 region has the DNA TGTGCCAGCAGCCCGAAGGACCGACTAAACTATGGCTACACCTTC. Translation gives CASSPKDRLNYGYTF.

The rearrangement joins TRBV9 to TRBJ2-7; 10 bases align to TRBD1. The CDR3 runs to 17 residues. J gave up 0 bases and V 5 bases, and 11 bases lay outside the gene matches. Germline V lookup: CDR1 SGDLS, CDR2 YYNGEE. This chain's CDR3 is CASSLRAGTGVSYEQYF. The CDR3 nucleotides are TGTGCCAGCAGTTTACGGGCCGGGACAGGGGTCTCCTACGAGCAGTACTTC.

In its sample, this clone was seen once. The chain recombines TRBV29-1 with TRBJ2-1; D is uncertain. V dropped 2 bases and J dropped 0 bases, with 11 bases sitting between them. This CDR3 is 15 amino acids long. Germline CDR1 and CDR2: SQVTM and ANQGSEA. CDR3 DNA: TGCAGCGTTGAATATCGACTTCGCTCCTACAATGAGCAGTTCTTC. It translates to CSVEYRLRSYNEQFF.

This chain uses TRBV28 with TRBJ1-2, with 7 bases identical to TRBD1. This CDR3 is 14 amino acids long. V lost 2 bases, J lost 7 bases, and 7 bases stayed unmatched. Germline CDR1 and CDR2: MDHEN and SYDVKM. As DNA, the CDR3 is TGTGCCAGCAGTTTAGTTACAGGGGAACGTGGCTACACCTTC. Protein sequence: CASSLVTGERGYTF.

This chain joins TRBV7-9 and TRBJ1-5; D not certain. Germline V gene data show CDR1 as SEHNR and CDR2 as FQNEAQ (reference sequence). The ends were cut back, 3 bases at V and 5 bases at J, with 8 bases in the middle. This CDR3 spans 13 amino acids. CDR3 bases: TGTGCCAGCAGCTTCGAGGACTATCAGCCCCAGCATTTT. It specifies CASSFEDYQPQHF.

V gene TRBV7-6 combines with J gene TRBJ1-6; the D is unclear. Germline CDR1 SGHVS, CDR2 FNYEAQ. This CDR3 spans 15 amino acids. The V end lost 3 bases, the J end lost 7 bases, and 13 bases lay between the germline ends. In DNA form, the CDR3 reads TGTGCCAGCAGCTTGCGAGGGAGGGAGAATTCACCCCTCCACTTT. Translating it yields CASSLRGRENSPLHF. Based on the CDR3 plus reference TRBV7-6 and TRBJ1-6, the full variable domain is GAGVSQSPRYKVTKRGQDVALRCDPISGHVSLYWYRQALGQGPEFLTYFNYEAQQDKSGLPNDRFSAERPEGSISTLTIQRTEQRDSAMYRCASSLRGRENSPLHFGNGTRLTVT.

This clone showed up just once. The chain links TRBV19 to TRBJ1-1, with D possibly being TRBD1 (5 bases). CDR1 and CDR2 from the germline V gene are LNHDA and SQIVND (reference sequence). The CDR3 covers 15 residues. V was pared by 6 bases and J by 4 bases, with 18 bases between. The CDR3 coding sequence is TGTGCCAGTAGCATCAATGGGGGGTCAAGCACTGAAGCTTTCTTT. As protein: CASSINGGSSTEAFF. The variable domain in full, completed from reference TRBV19 and TRBJ1-1, reads DGGITQSPKYLFRKEGQNVTLSCEQNLNHDAMYWYRQDPGQGLRLIYYSQIVNDFQKGDIAEGYSVSREKKESFPLTVTSAQKNPTAFYLCASSINGGSSTEAFFGQGTRLTVV.

The chain combines TRBV9 with TRBJ2-2, with D tentatively TRBD1 (6 bases). CDR3 size: 12 residues. CDR1 SGDLS and CDR2 YYNGEE come from the germline V gene. The ends were cut back, 3 bases at V and 8 bases at J, with 8 bases in the middle. The CDR3 sequence is CASSATGGELFF. In DNA, the CDR3 is TGTGCCAGCAGCGCCACAGGGGGGGAGCTGTTTTTT. The full variable domain, completed using reference TRBV9 and TRBJ2-2, is DSGVTQTPKHLITATGQRVTLRCSPRSGDLSVYWYQQSLDQGLQFLIQYYNGEERAKGNILERFSAQQFPDLHSELNLSSLELGDSALYFCASSATGGELFFGEGSRLTVL.

The V gene is TRBV18, the J gene TRBJ2-5; 9 positions agree with TRBD1. Germline V gene sequence: CDR1 KGHSH, CDR2 LQKENI. The ends lost 6 bases at V and 4 bases at J; junction bases unmatched: 18. The CDR3 has 18 residues. The CDR3 loop reads CASSPIHTRQGVGETQYF. CDR3 bases: TGTGCCAGCTCCCCCATACATACTCGACAGGGGGTAGGAGAGACCCAGTACTTC.

The rearrangement uses TRBV6-2 or TRBV6-3 and TRBJ2-1; 13 positions match TRBD2. CDR1 is MNHEY, CDR2 SVGEGT, per germline. The V segment lost 6 bases and the J segment 5 bases; nucleotides outside the gene matches: 4. This CDR3 spans 15 amino acids. CDR3 residues: CASSKLAGGHNEQFF. CDR3 sequence (DNA): TGTGCCAGCAGCAAACTAGCGGGGGGGCACAATGAGCAGTTCTTC.

The chain links TRBV5-1 to TRBJ1-5; TRBD1 matches 7 bases. V trimming: 0 bases; J trimming: 6 bases; junction bases outside the gene matches: 3. The germline CDR1 and CDR2 sequences are SGHRS and YFSETQ. The CDR3 runs 14 residues. The CDR3 nucleotides are TGCGCCAGCAGCTTGGTCGCAGGGGGTCAGCCCCAGCATTTT. Translation: CASSLVAGGQPQHF. The full variable domain, rest sourced from reference TRBV5-1 and TRBJ1-5, is KAGVTQTPRYLIKTRGQQVTLSCSPISGHRSVSWYQQTPGQGLQFLFEYFSETQRNKGNFPGRFSGRQFSNSRSEMNVSTLELGDSALYLCASSLVAGGQPQHFGDGTRLSIL.

This clone occurred a few times. The chain recombines TRBV27 with TRBJ2-7; no reliable D call. Germline V gene data show CDR1 as MNHEY and CDR2 as SMNVEV (reference sequence). The germline V and J ends were trimmed by 0 bases and 6 bases, with 12 bases remaining between them. The CDR3 loop spans 14 amino acids. This CDR3 reads CASSLSNIGSEQYF. As DNA, the CDR3 is TGTGCCAGCAGTTTATCAAACATCGGGTCCGAGCAGTACTTC.

The V call is TRBV4-1, the J call TRBJ1-1; D is perhaps TRBD1 (5 bases). V lost 0 bases, J lost 5 bases, and 7 bases lay in between. Germline V gene sequence: CDR1 MGHRA, CDR2 YSYEKL. The CDR3 sequence is 13 residues long. In DNA form, the CDR3 reads TGCGCCAGCAGCCAAGATAGGGGTACTGAAGCTTTCTTT. Its protein is CASSQDRGTEAFF.

The chain recombines TRBV5-1 with TRBJ1-5; D unresolved. V lost 0 bases and J lost 6, with 13 bases in between. Germline values: CDR1 SGHRS, CDR2 YFSETQ. This CDR3 has 15 amino acids. The CDR3 reads CASSLGSGAGQPQHF. As DNA, the CDR3 is TGCGCCAGCAGCTTGGGGTCCGGTGCCGGTCAGCCCCAGCATTTT.

The chain employs TRBV2 and TRBJ2-6, with D possibly matching TRBD2 (7 bases). The germline V and J ends were trimmed by 2 bases and 4 bases, with 12 bases remaining between them. This CDR3 comprises 16 residues. From germline, CDR1 is SNHLY and CDR2 FYNNEI. The CDR3 DNA sequence: TGTGCCAGCAGTGAAAGGGGGGGCTTCGGGGCCAACGTCCTGACTTTC. Protein sequence: CASSERGGFGANVLTF.

The V and J genes are TRBV5-5 and TRBJ2-7, with a possible D match to TRBD2 (6 bases). CDR3 size: 15 residues. The germline V gene has CDR1 SGHKS and CDR2 YYEKEE (reference sequence). Trimming shortened V by 4 bases and J by 0 bases, and 14 bases separated the two germline ends. In DNA form, the CDR3 reads TGTGCCAGCAGCCCCCGGGGCGGGGCCTCCTACGAGCAGTACTTC. Amino acid sequence: CASSPRGGASYEQYF.

This clone has only one observation. The chain couples TRBV25-1 to TRBJ1-1; 7 bases agree with TRBD1. The CDR3 sequence is 14 residues long. The germline V gene encodes CDR1 MGHDK and CDR2 SYGVNS. With V trimmed by 2 bases and J by 4 bases, 4 bases remained unmatched. CDR3 in DNA: TGTGCCAGCAGTGAAACAGGGGCCGGCACTGAAGCTTTCTTT. It specifies CASSETGAGTEAFF.

The gene calls are TRBV7-3 and TRBJ2-3; the match to TRBD1 covers 7 bases. The CDR3 runs to 16 residues. Germline trimming cut 2 bases from V and 4 bases from J; bases unmatched to any gene: 9. The germline V gene has CDR1 SGHTA and CDR2 FQGTGA. This CDR3 is CASSLGSTGVADTQYF. CDR3 nucleotide sequence: TGTGCCAGCAGCTTAGGCTCCACAGGGGTTGCAGATACGCAGTATTTT.

The J gene is TRBJ2-5, the V gene TRBV3-1 (or the pseudogene TRBV3-2), with 8 bases lining up with TRBD2. This CDR3 spans 13 amino acids. Germline CDR1 LGHDT, CDR2 YNNKEL (reference sequence). Trimming at V came to 6 bases and at J to 5 bases, leaving 5 bases not matched to a gene. The chain's CDR3 is CASRAGGHETQYF. Here the CDR3 DNA reads TGTGCCAGCAGGGCGGGAGGACATGAGACCCAGTACTTC.

The gene calls are TRBV6-6 and TRBJ2-3, with 7 nucleotides matching TRBD1. CDR1 is MNHNY, CDR2 SVGAGI, per germline (reference sequence). The CDR3 runs 13 residues. V dropped 7 bases and J dropped 3; count of bases not matched to a gene: 4. For the CDR3, the DNA is TGTGCCAGCATCGACAGGGATACAGATACGCAGTATTTT. Translating it yields CASIDRDTDTQYF.

This sequence joins TRBV11-3 and TRBJ1-6; D may be TRBD1 (5 bases). The CDR3 extends over 16 amino acids. Germline assignment: CDR1 SGHNT and CDR2 YENEEA. Trimming removed 1 base at V and 4 bases at J, with 11 bases between. The CDR3, as DNA: TGTGCCAGCAGCTTAGCTTGGGGCAGTTATAATTCACCCCTCCACTTT. It is translated as CASSLAWGSYNSPLHF.

The chain is built from TRBV11-3 and TRBJ2-3; weak D call: TRBD1 (6 bases). Between the trimmed V and J ends, which lost 6 bases and 2 bases, there was a span of 12 bases. The CDR3 has 14 amino acids. Germline-derived CDR1 and CDR2 are SGHNT and YENEEA. The CDR3 protein is CASSLDRSTDTQYF. The CDR3, as DNA: TGTGCCAGCAGTCTGGACAGATCCACAGATACGCAGTATTTT.

The CDR3 region is CASSPYGGTAFLEETQYF. CDR3 in DNA: TGTGCCAGCAGCCCTTATGGCGGGACCGCCTTTCTCGAAGAGACCCAGTACTTC. The chain employs TRBV3-1 (or the pseudogene TRBV3-2) and TRBJ2-5, with a tentative D call TRBD2 (6 bases). The CDR3 length is 18 residues. With 4 bases removed from V and 3 bases from J, the gap between germline ends came to 24 bases. Per the germline V gene, CDR1 is LGHDT and CDR2 is YNNKEL (reference sequence).

The rearrangement links TRBV6-9 to TRBJ2-7; TRBD2 matches at 14 bases. The CDR3 runs 17 residues. V was clipped by 7 bases and J by 2 bases; unmatched bases: 10. The germline gives CDR1 MNHGY, CDR2 SVAAGI. The CDR3 DNA follows: TGTGCCAGCAACACCGGGACTAGCGGGAGTCTTCCCTACGAGCAGTACTTC. Its protein product is CASNTGTSGSLPYEQYF.

The chain recombines TRBV19 with TRBJ2-5, with 8 bases fitting TRBD2. The CDR3 runs 17 residues. Germline V CDR1 and CDR2: LNHDA, SQIVND (reference sequence). Germline trimming cut 3 bases from V and 1 base from J; bases unmatched to any gene: 10. Written as DNA, the CDR3 is TGTGCCAGTAGTATGGGAGGAGCGGGAGCCGCCCAAGAGACCCAGTACTTC. Encoded protein: CASSMGGAGAAQETQYF. The whole variable domain, remainder taken from reference TRBV19 and TRBJ2-5, is DGGITQSPKYLFRKEGQNVTLSCEQNLNHDAMYWYRQDPGQGLRLIYYSQIVNDFQKGDIAEGYSVSREKKESFPLTVTSAQKNPTAFYLCASSMGGAGAAQETQYFGPGTRLLVL.

The chain links TRBV5-1 to TRBJ1-4, with 9 bases matching TRBD1. Germline V gene lookup returns CDR1 SGHRS and CDR2 YFSETQ. V shed 0 bases, J shed 10 bases, and the junction held 4 bases outside the gene matches. The CDR3 has 14 amino acids. The CDR3 DNA is TGCGCCAGCAGCTTGGAGGGACAGGGAGGAAAACTGTTTTTT. Translated, it gives CASSLEGQGGKLFF.